This passage covers 16 T cell receptor beta chains from one sample sequenced in a study of T cell responses to AZD1222 COVID-19 vaccine. TCRdb keeps only in-frame clones here, not all; method: immunoSEQ multiplex PCR. This table holds 180,000 or so clones, 94% found once. The source was peripheral blood, collected on day 0 of AZD1222 vaccination. Receptors originate from an adult in good health.

The chain employs TRBV19 and TRBJ1-1; D is undetermined. From germline, CDR1 is LNHDA and CDR2 SQIVND (reference sequence). The CDR3 runs to 13 residues. V lost 1 base to trimming and J lost 4 bases, with 7 bases between them. CDR3 DNA sequence: TGTGCCAGTAGTATAGCCGCAGCCACTGAAGCTTTCTTT. Encoded protein: CASSIAAATEAFF.

This clone was counted once. The chain carries TRBV3-1 (or the pseudogene TRBV3-2) and TRBJ1-3, with D possibly TRBD1 on 5 matching bases. The CDR3 spans 16 residues. The V end lost 4 bases, the J end lost 0 bases, and 13 bases lay between the germline ends. Germline V CDR1 and CDR2: LGHDT, YNNKEL (reference sequence). CDR3 nucleotides: TGTGCCAGCAGCCCCCCGGACATACCCTCTGGAAACACCATATATTTT. Its protein product is CASSPPDIPSGNTIYF.

The V gene is TRBV14, the J gene TRBJ2-4, with D tentatively TRBD2 (6 bases). Per the germline V gene, CDR1 is SGHDN and CDR2 is FVKESK. The V end lost 0 bases, the J end lost 7 bases, and 10 bases lay between the germline ends. CDR3 length: 14 residues. CDR3 DNA sequence: TGTGCCAGCAGCCAAGACGGGGGACGGAACATTCAGTACTTC. Amino acid sequence: CASSQDGGRNIQYF.

This chain links TRBV12-5 with TRBJ1-3, with D perhaps TRBD1 (5 bases). The ends were cut back, 5 bases at V and 2 bases at J, with 13 bases in the middle. The CDR3 is made up of 15 amino acids. Per the germline V gene, CDR1 is LGHNT and CDR2 is FRNRAP. The chain's CDR3 is CASGPLGTPGNTIYF. The CDR3 DNA sequence: TGTGCTAGTGGTCCCCTCGGGACTCCTGGAAACACCATATATTTT.

The chain uses TRBV28 and TRBJ1-2; D is undetermined. In germline, CDR1 is MDHEN, CDR2 SYDVKM. V shed 3 bases and J shed 3 bases, with 14 bases lying between them. The CDR3 is 15 residues long. The CDR3 protein is CASSLSRLGDYGYTF. The CDR3 region has the DNA TGTGCCAGCAGTTTGAGCAGGCTCGGAGACTATGGCTACACCTTC.

This chain connects TRBV3-1 (or the pseudogene TRBV3-2) to TRBJ1-1, with TRBD1 matching 7 bases. The CDR3 consists of 14 residues. Losses at the gene ends were 4 bases for V and 1 base for J; bases not matched to a gene: 3. CDR1 is LGHDT, CDR2 YNNKEL, per germline (reference sequence). Here the CDR3 DNA reads TGTGCCAGCAGCCCGGGACAGCGGAACACTGAAGCTTTCTTT. This gives the protein CASSPGQRNTEAFF.

The chain joins TRBV18 to TRBJ1-3, with unresolved D. CDR1 is KGHSH, CDR2 LQKENI, per germline. The CDR3 is 14 amino acids. Deletions cut 1 base from V and 9 bases from J, with 13 bases between. This CDR3 reads CASSPQAVETTIYF. The CDR3 nucleotides are TGTGCCAGCTCACCACAAGCAGTTGAGACCACCATATATTTT.

J is TRBJ2-7 and V is TRBV7-2, with TRBD2 identical over 10 bases. This CDR3 spans 15 amino acids. The trim removed 5 bases at V and 5 bases at J, leaving 9 bases unmatched. Germline CDR1 and CDR2: SGHTA and FQGNSA. CDR3 residues: CASSPLAGSWDEQYF. The CDR3 DNA sequence: TGTGCCAGCAGCCCACTAGCGGGATCGTGGGACGAGCAGTACTTC.

V gene TRBV3-1 (or the pseudogene TRBV3-2) combines with J gene TRBJ1-5; no clear D. Germline CDR1 and CDR2: LGHDT and YNNKEL (reference sequence). Trimming pared 0 bases from V and 2 bases from J, leaving 17 bases between. The CDR3 sequence is 18 residues long. The CDR3 protein is CASSQESLLGLGNQPQHF. CDR3 DNA sequence: TGTGCCAGCAGCCAAGAATCACTCCTTGGGTTGGGCAATCAGCCCCAGCATTTT.

The chain combines TRBV18 with TRBJ2-5; D gene uncertain. The ends were cut back, 3 bases at V and 1 base at J, with 3 bases in the middle. This CDR3 region has 12 residues. Germline assignment: CDR1 KGHSH and CDR2 LQKENI. The CDR3 spells CASSPGQETQYF. For the CDR3, the DNA is TGTGCCAGCTCACCGGGCCAAGAGACCCAGTACTTC. Drawing the rest from reference TRBV18 and TRBJ2-5, the complete variable domain is NAGVMQNPRHLVRRRGQEARLRCSPMKGHSHVYWYRQLPEEGLKFMVYLQKENIIDESGMPKERFSAEFPKEGPSILRIQQVVRGDSAAYFCASSPGQETQYFGPGTRLLVL.

A single count supports this clone. V and J are TRBV28 and TRBJ1-5, with D maybe TRBD1 (5 bases). The germline gives CDR1 MDHEN, CDR2 SYDVKM. V was cut by 3 bases and J by 0 bases, with 12 bases left in between. This CDR3 is built from 16 residues. In nucleotides, the CDR3 is TGTGCCAGCAGTTTCGTAGGGACGTATAGCAATCAGCCCCAGCATTTT. Encoded protein: CASSFVGTYSNQPQHF.

The chain uses TRBV2 and TRBJ1-2; D gene ambiguous. Trimming took off 3 bases at V and 4 bases at J, with 6 bases between the two ends. In germline, CDR1 is SNHLY, CDR2 FYNNEI. The CDR3 contains 12 residues. This CDR3 is CASSEEIYGYTF. The CDR3 DNA reads as TGTGCCAGCAGTGAGGAGATCTATGGCTACACCTTC.

This chain joins TRBV27 and TRBJ1-1; the D is unclear. V lost 3 bases and J lost 0, with 14 bases in between. Germline CDR1 is MNHEY and CDR2 is SMNVEV (reference sequence). The length of the CDR3 is 16 residues. CDR3: CASSLMSAGVNTEAFF. CDR3 nucleotides: TGTGCCAGCAGTTTGATGAGCGCCGGGGTGAACACTGAAGCTTTCTTT.

This rearrangement joins TRBV3-1 (or the pseudogene TRBV3-2) to TRBJ1-5; D uncertain. The CDR3 runs 13 residues. V was pared by 0 bases and J by 7 bases, with 7 bases between. The V gene's germline CDR1 is LGHDT and CDR2 YNNKEL (reference sequence). CDR3 protein: CASSQERSQPQHF. The DNA for the CDR3 is TGTGCCAGCAGCCAAGAGAGGAGCCAGCCCCAGCATTTT.

The V and J genes are TRBV7-8 and TRBJ1-2; 8 nucleotides line up with TRBD1. V lost 5 bases and J lost 5; bases outside the gene matches: 13. The CDR3 sequence is 16 residues long. The germline CDR1 and CDR2 sequences are SGHVS and FQNEAQ. The CDR3 DNA reads TGTGCCAGCAGCCAAACCGGACAGGGCCCATCATATGGCTACACCTTC. It yields the protein CASSQTGQGPSYGYTF.

This chain connects TRBV28 to TRBJ1-4; no clear D gene. Trimming stripped 7 bases from V and 8 bases from J, with 20 bases between. Per the germline V gene, CDR1 is MDHEN and CDR2 is SYDVKM. The CDR3 sequence is 15 residues long. In DNA, the CDR3 is TGTGCCAGCACGAGCGCGGACGGAGGGAAGGAAAAACTGTTTTTT. This sequence encodes CASTSADGGKEKLFF.